The sequence of this TCR beta chain was determined in a study of neurological immune-mediated disorders. Findings of the study overall: The repertoires of 18 of 34 multiple sclerosis patients fell into one related-CDR3 cluster (a possible signature) under phylogenetic grouping.

Each CDR3 protein is one row after TCRdb ran MiXCR on the 5' RACE reads. The repertoire consists of tens of thousands of distinct CDR3 sequences, with approximately 4.1% occurring once and the leading ten covering 2.5% to 3%. The CDR3 has 15 amino acids. CDR1 MNHEY and CDR2 SMNVEV come from the germline V gene (reference sequence). V was cut by 5 bases and J by 5 bases, with 16 bases left in between. This clonotype was seen repeatedly, ten times or more. What it binds is not known. The sample consisted of PBMCs. The chain combines TRBV27 with TRBJ1-5; D might be TRBD1 (5 bases). The receptor comes from a man aged 45-65 years with multiple sclerosis. For the CDR3, the DNA is TGTGCCAGCAGTCCCCGCTTGGGGACCTATCAGCCCCAGCATTTT. The encoded protein is CASSPRLGTYQPQHF.